A selection of T cell receptor beta chains follows, all from one sample in a study of T cell repertoires in cytomegalovirus infection. These TCRs' antigens remain unknown. TCRdb re-derived calls from the reads in MiXCR, one entry per CDR3 protein. The sample holds about 570,000 distinct CDR3 sequences; just under 40% are singletons and the top ten take around 48%. Sequences were derived from cultured PBMCs, sampled from culture after CMV antigen stimulation. Receptors originate from a human donor in good health (CMV status not recorded). Some clones in this sample may be carry-over from other donors' samples. The CDR3 runs from the conserved cysteine through the conserved F or W. The order of the fields is J gene, D gene, V gene, clone size, CDR3 protein, CDR3 DNA. The D gene is left open where the match is weak. A row's size may be missing; if present it is once, few, many or a size class.

J gene: TRBJ1-2
D gene: NA
V gene: TRBV11-2
clone size: NA
CDR3 protein: CASSFGGRGTLPTNYGYTF
CDR3 DNA: TGTGCCAGCAGCTTCGGGGGGCGGGGAACCTTACCGACTAACTATGGCTACACCTTC

J gene: TRBJ2-1
D gene: TRBD2
V gene: TRBV6-2/TRBV6-3
clone size: NA
CDR3 protein: CASRALAASSYNEQFF
CDR3 DNA: TGTGCCAGCAGAGCTCTAGCGGCCAGCTCCTACAATGAGCAGTTCTTC

J gene: TRBJ1-3
D gene: NA
V gene: TRBV6-1
clone size: few
CDR3 protein: CASSVPNTIYF
CDR3 DNA: TGTGCCAGCAGTGTTCCCAACACCATATATTTT

J gene: TRBJ2-1
D gene: TRBD2
V gene: TRBV4-1
clone size: NA
CDR3 protein: CASSQALHSAGGGDEQFF
CDR3 DNA: TGCGCCAGCAGCCAAGCTCTTCATTCGGCGGGGGGTGGAGATGAGCAGTTCTTC

J gene: TRBJ2-3
D gene: NA
V gene: TRBV7-6
clone size: few
CDR3 protein: CASSQGTNTDTQYF
CDR3 DNA: TGTGCCAGCAGCCAAGGGACCAACACAGATACGCAGTATTTT

J gene: TRBJ2-5
D gene: NA
V gene: TRBV6-2/TRBV6-3
clone size: NA
CDR3 protein: CASSYSDGTEETQYF
CDR3 DNA: TGTGCCAGCAGTTATTCCGACGGAACCGAAGAGACCCAGTACTTC

J gene: TRBJ1-2
D gene: NA
V gene: TRBV20-1
clone size: few
CDR3 protein: CSARGKQRGYTF
CDR3 DNA: TGCAGTGCTAGAGGTAAACAGAGAGGCTACACCTTC

J gene: TRBJ1-5
D gene: TRBD1
V gene: TRBV6-1
clone size: few
CDR3 protein: CASTRDRYNQPQHF
CDR3 DNA: TGTGCCAGCACTAGGGACAGGTACAATCAGCCCCAGCATTTT

J gene: TRBJ2-3
D gene: TRBD2
V gene: TRBV2
clone size: few
CDR3 protein: CASASGGTDTQYF
CDR3 DNA: TGTGCCAGCGCCTCGGGGGGTACAGATACGCAGTATTTT

J gene: TRBJ2-3
D gene: TRBD1
V gene: TRBV15
clone size: NA
CDR3 protein: CATSRLGQGSTDTQYF
CDR3 DNA: TGTGCCACCAGCAGATTGGGACAGGGGTCCACAGATACGCAGTATTTT

J gene: TRBJ2-3
D gene: TRBD2
V gene: TRBV6-9
clone size: few
CDR3 protein: CASSYSAGEREQLDTQYF
CDR3 DNA: TGTGCCAGCAGTTATTCGGCCGGGGAGCGGGAGCAGTTAGATACGCAGTATTTT

J gene: TRBJ2-2
D gene: TRBD1
V gene: TRBV6-6
clone size: few
CDR3 protein: CASSYTGTVNTGELFF
CDR3 DNA: TGTGCCAGCAGTTATACCGGGACAGTGAACACCGGGGAGCTGTTTTTT

J gene: TRBJ1-1
D gene: NA
V gene: TRBV7-2
clone size: NA
CDR3 protein: CASSLEAGKAFF
CDR3 DNA: TGTGCCAGCAGCTTAGAGGCGGGAAAAGCTTTCTTT

J gene: TRBJ2-3
D gene: NA
V gene: TRBV7-2
clone size: few
CDR3 protein: CASSLAGETDTQYF
CDR3 DNA: TGTGCCAGCAGCTTAGCGGGAGAGACAGATACGCAGTATTTT

J gene: TRBJ2-2
D gene: TRBD2
V gene: TRBV7-2
clone size: few
CDR3 protein: CATLGGGRVTGELFF
CDR3 DNA: TGTGCCACTCTCGGGGGGGGCCGGGTCACCGGGGAGCTGTTTTTT

J gene: TRBJ2-1
D gene: TRBD1
V gene: TRBV7-6
clone size: few
CDR3 protein: CASSTLTGVIGVSSYNEQFF
CDR3 DNA: TGTGCCAGCAGCACCTTGACAGGGGTAATCGGGGTTAGCTCCTACAATGAGCAGTTCTTC

J gene: TRBJ2-7
D gene: NA
V gene: TRBV7-6
clone size: many
CDR3 protein: CASSPGDSTPYEQYF
CDR3 DNA: TGTGCCAGCAGCCCCGGGGACTCGACCCCCTACGAGCAGTACTTC

J gene: TRBJ1-1
D gene: NA
V gene: TRBV6-8
clone size: few
CDR3 protein: CASTRGSIMNTEAFF
CDR3 DNA: TGTGCCAGCACTCGGGGTAGTATTATGAACACTGAAGCTTTCTTT

J gene: TRBJ2-7
D gene: NA
V gene: TRBV11-2
clone size: NA
CDR3 protein: CASSHSGLYEQYF
CDR3 DNA: TGTGCCAGCAGCCATTCAGGGCTCTACGAGCAGTACTTC

J gene: TRBJ1-5
D gene: NA
V gene: TRBV27
clone size: once
CDR3 protein: CASSGQTGNQPQHF
CDR3 DNA: TGTGCCAGCAGTGGTCAGACGGGCAATCAGCCCCAGCATTTT

J gene: TRBJ1-6
D gene: NA
V gene: TRBV4-1
clone size: NA
CDR3 protein: CASSHLGRGRSYNSPLHF
CDR3 DNA: TGCGCCAGCAGCCACCTTGGAAGGGGTCGGTCCTATAATTCACCCCTCCACTTT

J gene: TRBJ2-1
D gene: TRBD1
V gene: TRBV20-1
clone size: few
CDR3 protein: CSARDSGQGIGIEQFF
CDR3 DNA: TGCAGTGCTAGAGACTCCGGACAGGGAATCGGCATTGAGCAGTTCTTC

J gene: TRBJ2-7
D gene: NA
V gene: TRBV20-1
clone size: NA
CDR3 protein: CSARDFRQVRSYEQYF
CDR3 DNA: TGCAGTGCTAGAGATTTCCGGCAGGTCCGCTCCTACGAGCAGTACTTC

J gene: TRBJ2-5
D gene: NA
V gene: TRBV7-2
clone size: NA
CDR3 protein: CASSLGTGFVKTQYF
CDR3 DNA: TGTGCCAGCAGCTTAGGCACAGGGTTTGTGAAGACCCAGTACTTC

J gene: TRBJ1-1
D gene: NA
V gene: TRBV7-2
clone size: few
CDR3 protein: CASSLGSLMNTEAFF
CDR3 DNA: TGTGCCAGCAGCTTAGGATCCCTCATGAACACTGAAGCTTTCTTT

J gene: TRBJ2-2
D gene: NA
V gene: TRBV7-9
clone size: NA
CDR3 protein: CASSPKLGANTGELFF
CDR3 DNA: TGTGCCAGCAGCCCCAAGTTGGGGGCGAACACCGGGGAGCTGTTTTTT

J gene: TRBJ2-7
D gene: NA
V gene: TRBV6-6
clone size: NA
CDR3 protein: CASSYRATYEQYF
CDR3 DNA: TGTGCCAGCAGTTACCGGGCGACCTACGAGCAGTACTTC

J gene: TRBJ2-1
D gene: NA
V gene: TRBV28
clone size: NA
CDR3 protein: CASVSGETVFYNEQFF
CDR3 DNA: TGTGCCAGCGTTTCGGGAGAGACAGTTTTCTACAATGAGCAGTTCTTC

J gene: TRBJ2-1
D gene: NA
V gene: TRBV11-3
clone size: NA
CDR3 protein: CASSTRRQGSSYNEQFF
CDR3 DNA: TGTGCCAGCAGCACCAGAAGACAAGGGAGCTCCTACAATGAGCAGTTCTTC

J gene: TRBJ2-7
D gene: TRBD2
V gene: TRBV7-2
clone size: NA
CDR3 protein: CASSRAGGTQYF
CDR3 DNA: TGTGCCAGCAGCCGTGCCGGGGGGACGCAGTACTTC

J gene: TRBJ2-1
D gene: NA
V gene: TRBV12-5
clone size: NA
CDR3 protein: CASGPIWGRSYNEQFF
CDR3 DNA: TGTGCTAGTGGTCCAATTTGGGGGAGGTCCTACAATGAGCAGTTCTTC

J gene: TRBJ2-7
D gene: NA
V gene: TRBV6-6
clone size: few
CDR3 protein: CASSYMAKGTYEQYF
CDR3 DNA: TGTGCCAGCAGTTACATGGCGAAAGGAACCTACGAGCAGTACTTC

J gene: TRBJ2-1
D gene: TRBD1
V gene: TRBV7-2
clone size: NA
CDR3 protein: CASSSNSQGAGGEQFF
CDR3 DNA: TGTGCCAGCAGCTCCAACTCACAGGGGGCTGGTGGTGAGCAGTTCTTC

J gene: TRBJ2-5
D gene: NA
V gene: TRBV7-2
clone size: few
CDR3 protein: CASSFLGAAETQYF
CDR3 DNA: TGTGCCAGCAGCTTCTTGGGGGCGGCGGAGACCCAGTACTTC

J gene: TRBJ1-4
D gene: NA
V gene: TRBV6-1
clone size: NA
CDR3 protein: CASRFGQINEKLFF
CDR3 DNA: TGTGCCAGCCGATTTGGACAGATTAATGAAAAACTGTTTTTT

J gene: TRBJ1-6
D gene: NA
V gene: TRBV6-6
clone size: NA
CDR3 protein: CASRPSGAGNSPLHF
CDR3 DNA: TGTGCCAGCAGACCCTCGGGGGCAGGAAATTCACCCCTCCACTTT

J gene: TRBJ2-5
D gene: NA
V gene: TRBV6-2/TRBV6-3
clone size: NA
CDR3 protein: CASSYSSSGSQETQYF
CDR3 DNA: TGTGCCAGCAGCTACTCCTCCTCCGGGAGCCAAGAGACCCAGTACTTC

J gene: TRBJ2-3
D gene: NA
V gene: TRBV11-1
clone size: NA
CDR3 protein: CASSKGTADTQYF
CDR3 DNA: TGTGCCAGCAGCAAGGGGACGGCAGATACGCAGTATTTT

J gene: TRBJ2-1
D gene: NA
V gene: TRBV5-1
clone size: NA
CDR3 protein: CASSVQPGEQFF
CDR3 DNA: TGCGCCAGCAGCGTTCAACCAGGGGAGCAGTTCTTC

J gene: TRBJ2-3
D gene: NA
V gene: TRBV5-4
clone size: NA
CDR3 protein: CASSFGGARDTQYF
CDR3 DNA: TGTGCCAGCAGCTTTGGTGGGGCAAGGGATACGCAGTATTTT

J gene: TRBJ1-2
D gene: NA
V gene: TRBV28
clone size: NA
CDR3 protein: CASSSGGINYGYTF
CDR3 DNA: TGTGCCAGCAGTTCCGGGGGGATTAACTATGGCTACACCTTC

J gene: TRBJ2-5
D gene: TRBD2
V gene: TRBV4-1
clone size: NA
CDR3 protein: CASSPRLAGVQETQYF
CDR3 DNA: TGCGCCAGCAGCCCACGACTAGCGGGGGTACAAGAGACCCAGTACTTC

J gene: TRBJ1-1
D gene: NA
V gene: TRBV7-2
clone size: few
CDR3 protein: CASSLARRREAFF
CDR3 DNA: TGTGCCAGCAGCTTAGCTAGACGTCGAGAAGCTTTCTTT

J gene: TRBJ2-7
D gene: NA
V gene: TRBV7-6
clone size: many
CDR3 protein: CASSLGAEQYF
CDR3 DNA: TGTGCCAGCAGCTTAGGTGCCGAGCAGTACTTC

J gene: TRBJ1-2
D gene: TRBD1
V gene: TRBV20-1
clone size: few
CDR3 protein: CSASQGDGYTF
CDR3 DNA: TGCAGTGCTTCCCAGGGGGATGGCTACACCTTC

J gene: TRBJ1-2
D gene: TRBD1
V gene: TRBV7-2
clone size: many
CDR3 protein: CASSSRQGRYGYTF
CDR3 DNA: TGTGCCAGCAGCTCCCGACAGGGCCGCTATGGCTACACCTTC

J gene: TRBJ1-5
D gene: NA
V gene: TRBV20-1
clone size: NA
CDR3 protein: CSLISGNSNQPQHF
CDR3 DNA: TGCAGTCTAATATCCGGTAATAGCAATCAGCCCCAGCATTTT

J gene: TRBJ2-3
D gene: TRBD2
V gene: TRBV5-3
clone size: few
CDR3 protein: CARSPGTTDTQYF
CDR3 DNA: TGTGCCAGAAGCCCCGGGACTACGGATACGCAGTATTTT

J gene: TRBJ1-2
D gene: NA
V gene: TRBV7-2
clone size: few
CDR3 protein: CASSLRTPTLVANYGYTF
CDR3 DNA: TGTGCCAGCAGCTTACGGACACCCACCCTGGTAGCTAACTATGGCTACACCTTC

J gene: TRBJ2-7
D gene: TRBD1
V gene: TRBV20-1
clone size: NA
CDR3 protein: CSARWRSRDRVGYEQYF
CDR3 DNA: TGCAGTGCTAGATGGAGATCCCGGGACAGGGTGGGCTACGAGCAGTACTTC

J gene: TRBJ2-7
D gene: NA
V gene: TRBV6-6
clone size: NA
CDR3 protein: CASSYPHGGGGEQYF
CDR3 DNA: TGTGCCAGCAGTTACCCTCATGGGGGGGGCGGAGAGCAGTACTTC

J gene: TRBJ2-1
D gene: TRBD1
V gene: TRBV7-2
clone size: NA
CDR3 protein: CASSFRDRLYNEQFF
CDR3 DNA: TGTGCCAGCAGCTTCCGGGACAGGCTCTACAATGAGCAGTTCTTC

J gene: TRBJ1-2
D gene: NA
V gene: TRBV4-3
clone size: NA
CDR3 protein: CASSPRPRYGYTF
CDR3 DNA: TGCGCCAGCAGCCCCCGACCACGCTATGGCTACACCTTC

J gene: TRBJ1-3
D gene: TRBD1
V gene: TRBV7-8
clone size: few
CDR3 protein: CASSFAPGQGSGNTIYF
CDR3 DNA: TGTGCCAGCAGCTTTGCCCCGGGACAGGGTTCTGGAAACACCATATATTTT

J gene: TRBJ2-1
D gene: TRBD2
V gene: TRBV7-2
clone size: few
CDR3 protein: CASSLEASGVLVF
CDR3 DNA: TGTGCCAGCAGCTTAGAGGCTAGCGGGGTACTGGTCTTC